These 22 T cell receptor beta chains came from one sample sequenced in a study of T cell repertoires in cytomegalovirus infection. Each CDR3 protein gets one entry after TCRdb re-called the reads with MiXCR. The table shows approximately 130,000 distinct CDR3 sequences, with more than 7% occurring only once. Sequencing was carried out using PBMCs. Receptors were obtained from a human donor in good health (CMV status not recorded). Some clones in this sample may be carry-over from other donors' samples.

This clonotype occurred a few times. The V call is TRBV20-1, the J call TRBJ1-5, with TRBD1 matching 8 bases. CDR1 is DFQATT, CDR2 SNEGSKA, per germline (reference sequence). Trimming at V came to 6 bases and at J to 6 bases, leaving 7 bases not matched to a gene. The CDR3 covers 13 residues. CDR3 in amino acids: CSAQDRASQPQHF. CDR3 DNA: TGCAGTGCCCAGGACAGGGCAAGTCAGCCCCAGCATTTT.

This clonotype was picked up many times. The gene calls are TRBV20-1 and TRBJ1-1; no reliable D call. The germline V gene has CDR1 DFQATT and CDR2 SNEGSKA (reference sequence). V was pared by 3 bases and J by 5 bases, with 10 bases between. This CDR3 contains 12 residues. CDR3 region: CSASSQETEAFF. Written as DNA, the CDR3 is TGCAGTGCTAGTTCTCAGGAGACTGAAGCTTTCTTT.

Ten or more counts support this clonotype. The chain joins TRBV28 to TRBJ1-1; TRBD1 is a possible D gene (5 bases). CDR3 size: 15 residues. Trimming removed 5 bases from V and 0 bases from J, with 13 bases in between. CDR1 MDHEN and CDR2 SYDVKM come from the germline V gene. Written as DNA, the CDR3 is TGTGCCAGCAGTCCCTCCAGGGTCCTGAACACTGAAGCTTTCTTT. It translates to CASSPSRVLNTEAFF. Complete variable domain (other parts from reference TRBV28 and TRBJ1-1): DVKVTQSSRYLVKRTGEKVFLECVQDMDHENMFWYRQDPGLGLRLIYFSYDVKMKEKGDIPEGYSVSREKKERFSLILESASTNQTSMYLCASSPSRVLNTEAFFGQGTRLTVV.

The chain joins TRBV27 to TRBJ2-1; D assignment may be TRBD1 or TRBD2 (6 bases each). The CDR3 covers 14 residues. Germline CDR1 MNHEY, CDR2 SMNVEV (reference sequence). Trimming pared 1 base from V and 8 bases from J, leaving 12 bases between. The CDR3 loop reads CASSLFGGRDEQFF. In nucleotides, the CDR3 is TGTGCCAGCAGTTTATTTGGGGGGCGGGATGAGCAGTTCTTC.

This clonotype was picked up many times. A read error may explain this, as a much larger clone is one base away. The chain joins TRBV12-3 or TRBV12-4 to TRBJ2-1; 9 bases map to TRBD2. The trim removed 6 bases at V and 2 bases at J, leaving 2 bases unmatched. The CDR3 has 14 residues. CDR3 protein: CASSIAGAYNEQFF. The CDR3 DNA sequence: TGTGCCAGCAGCATAGCGGGGGCCTACAATGAGCAGTTCTTC.

A few counts support this clonotype. CDR3 nucleotides: TGTGCCTGGAGGGACTCGGTGGACACTGAAGCTTTCTTT. Residues: CAWRDSVDTEAFF. This chain connects TRBV30 to TRBJ1-1, with D hard to call. CDR1 and CDR2 (germline): GTSNPN, SVGIG (reference sequence). The CDR3 spans 13 residues. Trimming stripped 3 bases from V and 3 bases from J, with 11 bases between.

This clonotype appeared many times. The V call is TRBV20-1, the J call TRBJ1-3; unclear D gene. This CDR3 region has 15 residues. In germline, CDR1 is DFQATT, CDR2 SNEGSKA (reference sequence). Trimming took 1 base from V and 4 from J, leaving 14 bases between them. CDR3 sequence reads: CSARGDGRRGNTIYF. DNA of the CDR3: TGCAGTGCTAGAGGCGACGGACGCCGAGGAAACACCATATATTTT.

The V gene is TRBV2, the J gene TRBJ2-1, with 8 bases identical to TRBD2. Germline V CDR1 and CDR2: SNHLY, FYNNEI. The CDR3 is made up of 15 amino acids. V lost 4 bases, J lost 5 bases, and 7 bases stayed unmatched. Here the CDR3 DNA reads TGTGCCAGCAGTGTTGCGCGGGGGGTAGACAATGAGCAGTTCTTC. Encoded protein: CASSVARGVDNEQFF.

This clonotype was found many times. This rearrangement joins TRBV28 to TRBJ1-1, with TRBD1 matching over 8 bases. The V segment lost 6 bases and the J segment 4 bases; nucleotides outside the gene matches: 7. The CDR3 loop spans 14 amino acids. CDR1 and CDR2 from the germline V gene are MDHEN and SYDVKM. CDR3 bases: TGTGCCAGCAGGCCACAGGGGGTCGGCACTGAAGCTTTCTTT. As protein: CASRPQGVGTEAFF.

In this sample, this clonotype turned up many times. This chain connects TRBV28 to TRBJ2-7; TRBD2 matches at 10 bases. Germline V lookup: CDR1 MDHEN, CDR2 SYDVKM. V dropped 7 bases and J dropped 2; count of bases not matched to a gene: 5. This CDR3 is built from 14 residues. CDR3 in DNA: TGTGCCAGCAATAGCGGGGGGCCCACCTACGAGCAGTACTTC. This gives the protein CASNSGGPTYEQYF.

This CDR3 is CSVLAGGRNEQFF. In nucleotides, the CDR3 is TGCAGCGTCCTAGCGGGGGGGCGAAATGAGCAGTTCTTC. The chain joins TRBV29-1 to TRBJ2-1; TRBD2 matches 12 bases. The CDR3 sequence is 13 residues long. CDR1 and CDR2 from the germline V gene are SQVTM and ANQGSEA. Trimming took 6 bases from V and 7 from J; bases not matched to a gene: 4.

This clonotype has ten or more counts. This chain links TRBV11-2 with TRBJ1-2; D unclear. Trimming took 1 base from V and 5 from J, leaving 14 bases between them. This CDR3 has 15 residues. Germline lookup yields CDR1 SGHAT and CDR2 FQNNGV. The CDR3 DNA reads TGTGCCAGCAGCTTAGTACGGACGTTCTATTATGGCTACACCTTC. Amino acids: CASSLVRTFYYGYTF.

This clonotype came up many times. V usage is TRBV20-1 and J usage is TRBJ1-2, with 9 bases matching TRBD1. V dropped 7 bases and J dropped 5; count of bases not matched to a gene: 17. The germline gives CDR1 DFQATT, CDR2 SNEGSKA (reference sequence). This CDR3 comprises 16 residues. The CDR3 region is CSVHIVGGQGLYGYTF. The CDR3 bases are TGCAGTGTCCATATCGTTGGGGGACAGGGCCTATATGGCTACACCTTC.

The chain carries TRBV2 and TRBJ2-2; 9 positions match TRBD1. Germline assignment: CDR1 SNHLY and CDR2 FYNNEI. CDR3 length equals 13 residues. The junction had 4 bases not matched to a gene; V was cut back by 6 bases and J by 8 bases. The CDR3 region has the DNA TGTGCCAGCAGAGAACAGGGGGCGGGGGAGCTGTTTTTT. Protein sequence: CASREQGAGELFF.

At least ten counts were recorded for this clonotype. The chain employs TRBV6-5 and TRBJ1-6, with no clear D. V was cut by 0 bases and J by 0 bases, with 12 bases left in between. The CDR3 sequence is 18 residues long. Germline lookup yields CDR1 MNHEY and CDR2 SVGAGI. In DNA form, the CDR3 reads TGTGCCAGCAGTTACTCGATGTTGGGTAGCTCCTATAATTCACCCCTCCACTTT. It yields the protein CASSYSMLGSSYNSPLHF.

The sample holds one count of this clonotype. The chain uses TRBV28 and TRBJ1-1; a possible D gene is TRBD1 (6 bases). Germline CDR1 and CDR2: MDHEN and SYDVKM. The CDR3 contains 11 residues. The DNA of the CDR3 is TGTAGGGGGGGTTCAAACACTGAAGCTTTCTTT. This codes for CRGGSNTEAFF.

This clonotype was recorded at least ten times. The DNA for the CDR3 is TGTGCCAGCAGCCAAGATTTTAAAGACAGCAGTGACCAAGAGACCCAGTACTTC. Its protein product is CASSQDFKDSSDQETQYF. The chain combines TRBV14 with TRBJ2-5; perhaps TRBD1 as D (5 bases). This CDR3 has 18 residues. Germline CDR1 and CDR2: SGHDN and FVKESK. The ends were cut back, 0 bases at V and 0 bases at J, with 17 bases in the middle. The variable domain in full, with the rest retrieved from reference TRBV14 and TRBJ2-5, is EAGVTQFPSHSVIEKGQTVTLRCDPISGHDNLYWYRRVMGKEIKFLLHFVKESKQDESGMPNNRFLAERTGGTYSTLKVQPAELEDSGVYFCASSQDFKDSSDQETQYFGPGTRLLVL.

This chain joins TRBV27 and TRBJ1-2, with a weak D call TRBD1 (6 bases). Germline CDR1 MNHEY, CDR2 SMNVEV (reference sequence). V was trimmed by 10 bases and J by 4 bases, leaving 16 bases between them. The CDR3 is 13 amino acids. CDR3: CATSPGAGYGYTF. The CDR3 nucleotides are TGTGCCACTTCGCCAGGGGCTGGCTATGGCTACACCTTC.

The chain carries TRBV20-1 and TRBJ1-3, with D uncertain. In germline, CDR1 is DFQATT, CDR2 SNEGSKA (reference sequence). V lost 0 bases to trimming and J lost 3 bases, with 15 bases between them. CDR3 size: 16 residues. The DNA of the CDR3 is TGCAGTGCTAGAGATCGGAGGGCCGTTTATGGAAACACCATATATTTT. Its translation is CSARDRRAVYGNTIYF.

This clonotype was seen repeatedly, ten times or more. This may come from a read error, since a much larger clone is one base off. The chain is built from TRBV3-1 and TRBJ2-3; D not certain. V lost 1 base and J 3 bases, leaving 2 bases between the germline ends. The CDR3 has 12 amino acids. The germline V gene encodes CDR1 LGHDT and CDR2 YNNKEL (reference sequence). The CDR3 reads CASSQATDTQYF. CDR3 nucleotide sequence: TGTGCCAGCAGCCAAGCGACAGATACGCAGTATTTT.

This clonotype was seen ten or more times. The rearrangement uses TRBV7-2 and TRBJ1-5; no definite D call. Trimming cost V 5 bases and J 3 bases, with 11 bases left between them. This CDR3 is built from 14 residues. Per the germline V gene, CDR1 is SGHTA and CDR2 is FQGNSA. This chain's CDR3 is CASSDRVANQPQHF. CDR3 DNA: TGTGCCAGCAGCGATCGGGTCGCCAATCAGCCCCAGCATTTT.

This clonotype has at least ten counts. The V and J genes are TRBV28 and TRBJ1-4, with 8 nucleotides matching TRBD1. Germline CDR1 is MDHEN and CDR2 is SYDVKM. The V and J ends lost 5 bases and 8 bases, in that order; junction bases with no gene match: 13. CDR3 length: 16 amino acids. Written as DNA, the CDR3 is TGTGCCAGCAGTCATTATGAAACAGGGGGAAGGGAAAAACTGTTTTTT. Its protein product is CASSHYETGGREKLFF.